This T cell receptor beta chain was retrieved from a study of T cell repertoires in cytomegalovirus infection. Study-wide context: Recently described HLA-C-restricted plus well-studied HLA-B-restricted CMV epitopes were used. Study outcomes and limitations: Across the ex vivo response, the dominant clonotypes were HLA-C-restricted CMV-specific TCR beta clonotypes.

In TCRdb, the reads were re-called with MiXCR into one record per CDR3 protein. The table has some 500,000 distinct CDR3 sequences, 40% seen once; the top ten hold over 45%. Of note for this clonotype: Antigen unknown.

This clonotype was sampled from a human donor in good health (CMV status not recorded). Some clones in this sample may be carry-over from other donors' samples. The starting material was cultured PBMCs, obtained from culture after CMV antigen stimulation.

The chain's CDR3 is CASSMSFSGRYEQYF. Written as DNA, the CDR3 is TGTGCCAGTAGTATGTCCTTTTCGGGGCGGTACGAGCAGTACTTC. The J gene is TRBJ2-7, the V gene TRBV19; D could derive from TRBD1 or TRBD2 (5 bases each). This CDR3 region has 15 residues. V was pared by 3 bases and J by 4 bases, with 16 bases between. Germline V lookup: CDR1 LNHDA, CDR2 SQIVND (reference sequence). The complete variable domain, with remaining parts taken from reference TRBV19 and TRBJ2-7, reads DGGITQSPKYLFRKEGQNVTLSCEQNLNHDAMYWYRQDPGQGLRLIYYSQIVNDFQKGDIAEGYSVSREKKESFPLTVTSAQKNPTAFYLCASSMSFSGRYEQYFGPGTRLTVT.